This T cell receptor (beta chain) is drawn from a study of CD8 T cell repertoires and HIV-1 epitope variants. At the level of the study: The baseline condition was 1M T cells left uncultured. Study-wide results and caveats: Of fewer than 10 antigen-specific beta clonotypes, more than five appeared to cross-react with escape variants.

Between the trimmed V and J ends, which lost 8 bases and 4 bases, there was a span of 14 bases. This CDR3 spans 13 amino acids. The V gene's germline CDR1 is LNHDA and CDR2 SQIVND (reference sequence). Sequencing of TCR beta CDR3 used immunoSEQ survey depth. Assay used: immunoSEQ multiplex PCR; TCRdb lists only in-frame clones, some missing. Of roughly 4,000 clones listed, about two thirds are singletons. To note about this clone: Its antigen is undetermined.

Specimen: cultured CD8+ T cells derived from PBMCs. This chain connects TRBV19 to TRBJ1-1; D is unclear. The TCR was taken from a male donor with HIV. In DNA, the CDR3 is TGTGCCAGTGCGTCGGGAGGGATCACTGAAGCTTTCTTT. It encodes CASASGGITEAFF.